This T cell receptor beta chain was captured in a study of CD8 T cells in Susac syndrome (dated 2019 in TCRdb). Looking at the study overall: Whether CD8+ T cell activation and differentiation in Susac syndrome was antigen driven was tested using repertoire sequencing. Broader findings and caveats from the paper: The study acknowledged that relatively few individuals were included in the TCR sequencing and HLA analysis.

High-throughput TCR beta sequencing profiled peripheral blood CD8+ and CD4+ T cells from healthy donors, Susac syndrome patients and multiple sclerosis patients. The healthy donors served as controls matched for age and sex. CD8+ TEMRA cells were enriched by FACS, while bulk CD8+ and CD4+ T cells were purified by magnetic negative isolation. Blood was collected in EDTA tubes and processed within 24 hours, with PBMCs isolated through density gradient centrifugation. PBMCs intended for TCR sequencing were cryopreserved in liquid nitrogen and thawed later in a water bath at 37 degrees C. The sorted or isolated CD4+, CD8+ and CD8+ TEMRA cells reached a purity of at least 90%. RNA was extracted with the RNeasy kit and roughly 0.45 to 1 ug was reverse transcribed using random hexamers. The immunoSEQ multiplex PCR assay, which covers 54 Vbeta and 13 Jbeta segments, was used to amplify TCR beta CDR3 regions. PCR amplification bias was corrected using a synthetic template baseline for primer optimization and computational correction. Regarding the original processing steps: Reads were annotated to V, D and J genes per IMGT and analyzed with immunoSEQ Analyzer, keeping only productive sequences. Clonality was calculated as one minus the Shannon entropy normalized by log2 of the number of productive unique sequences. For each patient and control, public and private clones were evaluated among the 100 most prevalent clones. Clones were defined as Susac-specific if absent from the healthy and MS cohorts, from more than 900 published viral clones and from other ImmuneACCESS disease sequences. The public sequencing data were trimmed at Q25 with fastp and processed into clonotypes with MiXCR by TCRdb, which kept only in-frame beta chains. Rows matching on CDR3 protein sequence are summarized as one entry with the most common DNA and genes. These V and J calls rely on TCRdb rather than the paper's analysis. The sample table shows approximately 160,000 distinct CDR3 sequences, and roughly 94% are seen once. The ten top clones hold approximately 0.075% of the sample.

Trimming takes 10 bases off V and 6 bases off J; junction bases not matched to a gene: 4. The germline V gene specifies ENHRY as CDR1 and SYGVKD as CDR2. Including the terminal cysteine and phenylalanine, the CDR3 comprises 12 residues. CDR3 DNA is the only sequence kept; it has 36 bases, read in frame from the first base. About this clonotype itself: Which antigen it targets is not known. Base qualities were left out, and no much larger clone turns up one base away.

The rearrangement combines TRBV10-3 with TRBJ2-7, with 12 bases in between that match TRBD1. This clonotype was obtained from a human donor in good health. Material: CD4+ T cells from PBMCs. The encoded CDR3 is CATGQGAREQYF. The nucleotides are TGTGCCACGGGACAGGGGGCGCGCGAGCAGTACTTC.